The 6 T cell receptor beta chains reported below all come from one sample, sequenced in a study of cytomegalovirus exposure and HLA in healthy donors. TCRdb keeps only in-frame clones here, not all; method: immunoSEQ multiplex PCR. Here the sample spans about 49,000 clones, roughly 92% being singletons. The sample taken for sequencing was PBMCs. Receptor source: a man aged 18 to 29 in good health and CMV-seronegative.

The chain combines TRBV5-1 with TRBJ2-7; D unresolved. The CDR3 has 14 amino acids. Trimming removed 2 bases from V and 1 base from J, with 10 bases in between. Per the germline V gene, CDR1 is SGHRS and CDR2 is YFSETQ. CDR3 sequence reads: CASSFTVESYEQYF. CDR3 in DNA: TGCGCCAGCAGCTTTACGGTGGAGTCCTACGAGCAGTACTTC.

This chain links TRBV7-9 with TRBJ1-2; 7 bases agree with TRBD1. CDR1 is SEHNR, CDR2 FQNEAQ, per germline (reference sequence). There are 15 residues in the CDR3. J gave up 8 bases and V 5 bases, and 14 bases lay outside the gene matches. The chain's CDR3 is CASSPPGTAPYGYTF. In DNA form, the CDR3 reads TGTGCCAGCAGCCCCCCTGGGACAGCCCCGTACGGCTACACCTTC.

The V call is TRBV5-1, the J call TRBJ2-5, with D perhaps TRBD2 (5 bases). CDR1 SGHRS and CDR2 YFSETQ come from the germline V gene. The CDR3 spans 16 residues. V lost 0 bases to trimming and J lost 3 bases, with 15 bases between them. CDR3 amino acids: CASSLAYRGREETQYF. The CDR3 nucleotides are TGCGCCAGCAGCTTGGCGTATCGGGGTCGGGAAGAGACCCAGTACTTC.

This sequence joins TRBV11-2 and TRBJ2-1, with 14 bases aligning to TRBD2. The CDR3 is 19 amino acids. Germline trimming cut 5 bases from V and 1 base from J; bases unmatched to any gene: 10. Germline V gene sequence: CDR1 SGHAT, CDR2 FQNNGV. The DNA for the CDR3 is TGTGCCAGCAGCGCGCCGGGACTAGCGGGAGAGTTTTCCTACAATGAGCAGTTCTTC. It specifies CASSAPGLAGEFSYNEQFF. The full variable domain, in which reference TRBV11-2 and TRBJ2-1 provide the parts outside the CDR3, is EAGVAQSPRYKIIEKRQSVAFWCNPISGHATLYWYQQILGQGPKLLIQFQNNGVVDDSQLPKDRFSAERLKGVDSTLKIQPAKLEDSAVYLCASSAPGLAGEFSYNEQFFGPGTRLTVL.

J is TRBJ2-7 and V is TRBV19, with 7 bases identical to TRBD2. The CDR3 has 15 amino acids. The germline gives CDR1 LNHDA, CDR2 SQIVND (reference sequence). V was clipped by 3 bases and J by 7 bases; unmatched bases: 12. Written as DNA, the CDR3 is TGTGCCAGTAGTATTTGGAGCCAGGCGGGAGAAGAGCAGTACTTC. Residues: CASSIWSQAGEEQYF.

The V and J genes are TRBV5-5 and TRBJ2-1; 8 positions agree with TRBD2. V shed 5 bases, J shed 2 bases, and the junction held 6 bases outside the gene matches. Per germline, CDR1 SGHKS and CDR2 YYEKEE (reference sequence). The CDR3 has 15 amino acids. The CDR3, as DNA: TGTGCCAGCAGGTACGGGGGGGAACCCTACAATGAGCAGTTCTTC. Translated: CASRYGGEPYNEQFF.